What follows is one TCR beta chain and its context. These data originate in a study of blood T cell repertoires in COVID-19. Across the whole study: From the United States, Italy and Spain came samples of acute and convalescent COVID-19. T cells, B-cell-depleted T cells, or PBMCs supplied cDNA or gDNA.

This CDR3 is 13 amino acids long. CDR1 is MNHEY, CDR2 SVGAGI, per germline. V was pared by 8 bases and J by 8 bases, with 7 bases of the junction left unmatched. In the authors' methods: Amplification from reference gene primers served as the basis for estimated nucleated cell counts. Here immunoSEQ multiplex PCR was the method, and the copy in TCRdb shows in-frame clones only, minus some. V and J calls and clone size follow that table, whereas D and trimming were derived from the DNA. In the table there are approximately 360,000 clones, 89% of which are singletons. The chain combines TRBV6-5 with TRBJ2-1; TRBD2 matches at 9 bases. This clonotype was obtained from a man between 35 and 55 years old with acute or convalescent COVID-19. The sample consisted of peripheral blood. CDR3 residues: CASGAGGPYEQFF. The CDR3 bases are TGTGCCAGCGGGGCGGGAGGGCCTTATGAGCAGTTCTTC.